The sequence of this T cell receptor (beta chain) was determined in a study of blood T cell repertoires in COVID-19. Study-level information: The United States, Italy and Spain supplied acute and convalescent COVID-19 samples. T cells, B-cell-depleted T cells, or PBMCs provided the cDNA or gDNA that served as material.

Generated by immunoSEQ multiplex PCR, the TCRdb table keeps only in-frame clones and is missing some. The profile shows around 310,000 clones, 80% to 95% of them singletons. This clonotype was obtained from a woman in her twenties or thirties with COVID-19, enrolled during active disease. Sequencing was performed on peripheral blood.

CDR3 sequence reads: CATSVITSGRDEQFF. The CDR3 bases are TGTGCCACCAGTGTTATTACTAGCGGCAGGGATGAGCAGTTCTTC. The chain couples TRBV24-1 to TRBJ2-1; 8 nucleotides align to TRBD2. There are 15 residues in the CDR3. CDR1 KGHDR and CDR2 SFDVKD come from the germline V gene. V gave up 5 bases and J gave up 8 bases; unmatched junction bases: 10.